This T cell receptor (beta chain) was recorded in a study of spatial heterogeneity in lung cancer. TCRdb re-derived calls from the 5' RACE reads in MiXCR, one entry per CDR3 protein. In the table there are tens of thousands of distinct CDR3 sequences, about an eighth of which are singletons. This CDR3 spans 13 amino acids. Germline CDR1 is MNHEY and CDR2 is SVGEGT. V was clipped by 3 bases and J by 3 bases; unmatched bases: 1. Stated time point: sample taken at primary tumor resection. Whole RNA, isolated from tumor, nontumor lung or frozen PBMC, was sequenced without prior sorting. The material sequenced was PBMCs, taken at surgery. The source of this sequence is a male donor with early-stage non-small cell lung cancer. The chain uses TRBV6-2 or TRBV6-3 and TRBJ1-1, with 7 bases fitting TRBD1. In nucleotides, the CDR3 is TGTGCCAGCAGTTATACAGGGGACACTGAAGCTTTCTTT. This translates into CASSYTGDTEAFF.